This is a list of T cell receptor beta chains from one sample in a study of T cell responses to AZD1222 COVID-19 vaccine. Sequencing used immunoSEQ multiplex PCR; TCRdb keeps in-frame clones, though not all of them. Among 55,000 to 60,000 clones listed, roughly 85% were seen once. Sequencing was performed on peripheral blood, taken on day 0 of MenACWY control vaccination. These receptors came from an adult in good health. CDR3s include the opening cysteine and the closing phenylalanine or tryptophan. D genes are given only for firm matches. Expanded clones get a size class; other rows say once, few or many, or leave the size out.

V gene	clone size	D gene	J gene	CDR3 length	CDR3 DNA	CDR3 protein
TRBV19	-	TRBD2	TRBJ2-7	13	TGTGCCAGTAGGGGACTAGCGGGAGGCGAGCAGTACTTC	CASRGLAGGEQYF
TRBV3-1/TRBV3-2	-	-	TRBJ1-1	15	TGTGCCAGCAGCTCAAGGGCCGGGGCCCACAGGCGAGCTTTCTTT	CASSSRAGAHRRAFF
TRBV2	-	-	TRBJ1-5	14	TGTGCCAGCAACGCGGACACCCGCAATCAGCCCCAGCATTTT	CASNADTRNQPQHF
TRBV7-2	-	-	TRBJ1-1	17	TGTGCCAGCAGCTTCAACACTCACCTCAGGGGACCCACTGAAGCTTTCTTT	CASSFNTHLRGPTEAFF
TRBV7-6	-	-	TRBJ2-1	15	TGTGCCAGCAGCTTAGAGGTGGGAGCTAACAATGAGCAGTTCTTC	CASSLEVGANNEQFF
TRBV29-1	-	TRBD2	TRBJ2-6	16	TGCAGCGTCGCGGGACTAACGAGTTCTGGGGCCAACGTCCTGACTTTC	CSVAGLTSSGANVLTF
TRBV28	-	TRBD1	TRBJ1-2	15	TGTGCCAGCAGTTTTGGGGACAGAAATAACTATGGCTACACCTTC	CASSFGDRNNYGYTF
TRBV6-6	-	TRBD2	TRBJ2-3	15	TGTGCCAGCCAACAAGCGGGAGGGGGCACAGATACGCAGTATTTT	CASQQAGGGTDTQYF
TRBV28	-	TRBD1	TRBJ1-5	17	TGTGCCAGCAGCAGAGGGTATTCGTCAGGGGGCGATCAGCCCCAGCATTTT	CASSRGYSSGGDQPQHF
TRBV4-1	-	-	TRBJ2-6	17	TGCGCCAGCAGCCAAGTTCGGAGGGGGGCTGGGGCCAACGTCCTGACTTTC	CASSQVRRGAGANVLTF
TRBV28	-	-	TRBJ1-1	13	TGTGCCAGCAGTGCCCCCCACAGCACTGAAGCTTTCTTT	CASSAPHSTEAFF
TRBV5-1	-	TRBD1	TRBJ1-1	15	TGCGCCAGCGGGCGGACAGGTGCCCGGAGTCCTGAAGCTTTCTTT	CASGRTGARSPEAFF
TRBV29-1	-	-	TRBJ2-5	13	TGTAGCGTCCCCCCCTCGGTAGAAGAGACCCAGTACTTC	CSVPPSVEETQYF
TRBV19	-	TRBD1	TRBJ1-1	14	TGTGCTTCCGCCCTGAGACAGGGGGAGACTGAAGCTTTCTTT	CASALRQGETEAFF
TRBV7-2	-	TRBD1	TRBJ1-1	16	TGTGCCAGCAGCTCCTCCGGGACAGGCCTGAACACTGAAGCTTTCTTT	CASSSSGTGLNTEAFF
TRBV30	once	-	TRBJ1-6	14	TGTGCCTGGAGTGTACGGCAGGGTAGTTCACCCCTCCACTTT	CAWSVRQGSSPLHF
TRBV27	-	-	TRBJ1-5	16	TGTGCCAGCAGAGCGTCGACTGGACAGCTTAATCAGCCCCAGCATTTT	CASRASTGQLNQPQHF
TRBV30	-	-	TRBJ2-2	14	TGTGCCTGGAAAGGTCGGGGTGACACCGGGGAGCTGTTTTTT	CAWKGRGDTGELFF
TRBV11-2	-	-	TRBJ1-5	16	TGTGCCAGCAGCTTGGACGGCGGCGGGGGCAATCAGCCCCAGCATTTT	CASSLDGGGGNQPQHF
TRBV9	-	-	TRBJ1-1	14	TGTGCCAGCAGCCCTCGGTCTAAGGTTTCTGAAGCTTTCTTT	CASSPRSKVSEAFF
TRBV29-1	-	TRBD1	TRBJ2-6	15	TGCAGCGTTGGTGGGACAGCCTCTGGGGCCAACGTCCTGACTTTC	CSVGGTASGANVLTF
TRBV5-1	-	TRBD2	TRBJ2-2	15	TGCGCCAGCAGCTTGAGCGGGAGGAGCACCGGGGAGCTGTTTTTT	CASSLSGRSTGELFF
TRBV5-1	-	TRBD2	TRBJ2-5	14	TGCGCCAGCAGCTTGATGGGAGGGCGGGAGACCCAGTACTTC	CASSLMGGRETQYF
TRBV19	-	TRBD2	TRBJ2-3	14	TGTGCCAGTATGCGGCGGGAGGGGTCGGATACGCAGTATTTT	CASMRREGSDTQYF
TRBV28	-	TRBD2	TRBJ2-2	16	TGTGCCAGCAGTCCTAGCGGGAGTTCCTACTCCGGGGAGCTGTTTTTT	CASSPSGSSYSGELFF
TRBV7-2	-	TRBD1	TRBJ2-7	14	TGTGCCAGCAGCTCCGGGACAGGGAGGAACGAGCAGTACTTC	CASSSGTGRNEQYF
TRBV27	once	TRBD1	TRBJ1-1	14	TGTGCCAGCAGTTTATTAGGGACAGGGGCTCCTGCTTTCTTT	CASSLLGTGAPAFF
TRBV30	-	TRBD2	TRBJ2-1	15	TGTGCCTGGAGTGAACTAGCGGGAGGGCCCGATGAGCAGTTCTTC	CAWSELAGGPDEQFF
TRBV11-3	-	TRBD1	TRBJ2-2	13	TGTGCCAGCAGCGCCCAGGGGGTCGGGGAGCTGTTTTTT	CASSAQGVGELFF
TRBV5-1	-	-	TRBJ2-3	14	TGCGCCAGCAAGGAGGGATCTAGCACAGATACGCAGTATTTT	CASKEGSSTDTQYF
TRBV7-9	-	TRBD2	TRBJ2-3	16	TGTGCCAGCATATCCCTTGTCGCGGGAGTCACAGATACGCAGTATTTT	CASISLVAGVTDTQYF
TRBV2	-	-	TRBJ1-1	13	TGTGCCAGCAGTGTCAGCTTAAGCACTGAAGCTTTCTTT	CASSVSLSTEAFF
TRBV29-1	-	-	TRBJ2-7	14	TGCAGCGTTGGACAGGGAGGCCTAGGTAGCGAGCAGTACTTC	CSVGQGGLGSEQYF
TRBV7-2	-	TRBD2	TRBJ2-7	15	TGTGCCAGCAGCTTAGTGCGGGAGGGCCAGTACGAGCAGTACTTC	CASSLVREGQYEQYF
TRBV7-2	once	-	TRBJ2-2	14	TGTGCCAGCAGCACCAGAGGCGGCTTCGGGGAGCTGTTTTTT	CASSTRGGFGELFF
TRBV6-4	-	TRBD2	TRBJ2-3	15	TGTGCCAGCAGTGATGGCGGGAGTGGAACAGATACGCAGTATTTT	CASSDGGSGTDTQYF
TRBV10-3	-	TRBD1	TRBJ1-2	15	TGTGCCATCGGAGGGCCGGGACAGGGCTCCCATGGCTACACCTTC	CAIGGPGQGSHGYTF
TRBV5-1	-	TRBD2	TRBJ2-1	16	TGCGCCAGCAGCTTGGCGGTTAGCGGGAGGGTCCATGAGCAGTTCTTC	CASSLAVSGRVHEQFF
TRBV28	-	TRBD1	TRBJ1-2	13	TGTGCCAGCGTACAGGGGGCGTCGTATGGCTACACCTTC	CASVQGASYGYTF
TRBV7-2	-	-	TRBJ2-7	16	TGTGCCAGCAGCTTAACTAGCTCCCCGCCGATCTACGAGCAGTACTTC	CASSLTSSPPIYEQYF
TRBV7-8	-	-	TRBJ1-2	15	TGTGCCAGCAGCGCCCAGACAGCGGTTAACTATGGCTACACCTTC	CASSAQTAVNYGYTF
TRBV11-3	-	-	TRBJ2-2	14	TGTGCCAGCAGCATCGCGTTGGACAGCGGGGAGCTGTTTTTT	CASSIALDSGELFF
TRBV7-2	-	-	TRBJ1-3	13	TGTGCCAGCAGCGCTGGACAGGGAAACACCATATATTTT	CASSAGQGNTIYF
TRBV6-5	-	-	TRBJ1-3	14	TGTGCCAGCAGACCACAGGGTTCGGGAAACACCATATATTTT	CASRPQGSGNTIYF
TRBV18	-	-	TRBJ2-7	14	TGTGCCAGCTCACCACAGGCAGGACGGTACGAGCAGTACTTC	CASSPQAGRYEQYF
TRBV18	-	-	TRBJ2-3	16	TGTGCCAGCTCACCCCGCAGGGACCCAACCACAGATACGCAGTATTTT	CASSPRRDPTTDTQYF